The clone carrying this T cell receptor (beta chain) was seen a handful of times. Its antigen is not identified. Germline loops: CDR1 SGHKS, CDR2 YYEKEE (reference sequence). This CDR3 is built from 13 residues. With 4 bases removed from V and 3 bases from J, the gap between germline ends came to 11 bases. This specimen comes from a study of cytomegalovirus exposure and HLA in healthy donors. PCR involved 60 Vbeta and 13 Jbeta primers. Here immunoSEQ multiplex PCR was the method, and the copy in TCRdb shows in-frame clones only, minus some. The sample includes 95,000 or so clones, around 70% of them seen just once. Study-wide results and limits: It was likely that a cluster of highly shared sequence variants was a sequencing artifact. Some V segments, including TRBV6-2 and TRBV6-3, were excluded as indistinguishable.

The receptor was derived from a woman in her 50s in good health and CMV-seropositive. The chain is built from TRBV5-5 and TRBJ2-7, with D possibly being TRBD1 (6 bases). The specimen sequenced was PBMCs. The CDR3 sequence: CASSLRTDYEQYF. CDR3 bases: TGTGCCAGCAGCCTTCGGACAGACTACGAGCAGTACTTC.